The 15 T cell receptor beta chains in this list originate from one sample, sequenced in a study of T cell repertoires in cytomegalovirus infection. Antigens of these TCRs are unknown. A single record per CDR3 protein comes from TCRdb applying MiXCR to the reads. Of approximately 34,000 distinct CDR3 sequences listed, approximately 52% are singletons. The sequencing used CD8+ T cells from cultured PBMCs, collected from culture after CMV antigen stimulation. Receptor source: a human donor in good health (CMV status not recorded). Some clones in this sample may be carry-over from other donors' samples.

The rearrangement links TRBV9 to TRBJ1-2; D unclear. The CDR3 consists of 10 residues. The V gene's germline CDR1 is SGDLS and CDR2 YYNGEE. V was trimmed by 3 bases and J by 8 bases, leaving 5 bases between them. CDR3 residues: CASSGKGYTF. The DNA for the CDR3 is TGTGCCAGCAGCGGAAAAGGCTACACCTTC.

This clonotype occurred many times. V is TRBV7-2 and J is TRBJ2-3; D is tentatively TRBD1 or TRBD2 (5 bases each). The germline CDR1 and CDR2 sequences are SGHTA and FQGNSA. This CDR3 spans 17 amino acids. V dropped 5 bases and J dropped 0 bases, with 18 bases sitting between them. The CDR3 region is CASSQIWDATSTDTQYF. The CDR3 DNA sequence: TGTGCCAGCAGCCAAATATGGGACGCCACCAGCACAGATACGCAGTATTTT. Supplemented by reference TRBV7-2 and TRBJ2-3, the full variable domain reads GAGVSQSPSNKVTEKGKDVELRCDPISGHTALYWYRQSLGQGLEFLIYFQGNSAPDKSGLPSDRFSAERTGGSVSTLTIQRTQQEDSAVYLCASSQIWDATSTDTQYFGPGTRLTVL.

This clonotype showed up just a few times. In DNA form, the CDR3 reads TGCAGCGTTAGGAGCTCCTATAATTCACCCCTCCACTTT. As protein: CSVRSSYNSPLHF. V gene TRBV29-1 combines with J gene TRBJ1-6, with D unclear. There are 13 residues in the CDR3. Germline assignment: CDR1 SQVTM and CDR2 ANQGSEA. V gave up 5 bases and J gave up 0 bases, with 5 bases separating them.

V is TRBV15 and J is TRBJ2-5, with a tentative D call TRBD2 (5 bases). CDR1 and CDR2 (germline): LNHNV, YYDKDF (reference sequence). Between the trimmed V and J ends, which lost 0 bases and 1 base, there was a span of 9 bases. The CDR3 sequence is 15 residues long. CDR3 coding DNA: TGTGCCACCAGCAGAGATTTAGGACTCCAAGAGACCCAGTACTTC. It specifies CATSRDLGLQETQYF.

This clonotype was seen a handful of times. The rearrangement links TRBV27 to TRBJ2-1, with D perhaps assigned TRBD1 or TRBD2 (5 bases each). The V gene lost 3 bases and the J gene lost 0 bases, with 9 bases spanning the gap. The CDR3 runs to 15 residues. Germline V gene sequence: CDR1 MNHEY, CDR2 SMNVEV (reference sequence). The CDR3, as DNA: TGTGCCAGCAGTTTGAGGGGTAGCTCCTACAATGAGCAGTTCTTC. Encoded protein: CASSLRGSSYNEQFF.

The chain joins TRBV15 to TRBJ2-3; a weak D match, TRBD2 (5 bases). The germline V and J ends were trimmed by 0 bases and 6 bases, with 10 bases remaining between them. The CDR3 covers 14 residues. Per the germline V gene, CDR1 is LNHNV and CDR2 is YYDKDF (reference sequence). CDR3 region: CATSRDERGDTQYF. CDR3 nucleotides: TGTGCCACCAGCAGAGATGAAAGAGGGGATACGCAGTATTTT.

This clonotype has only one observation. V gene TRBV2 combines with J gene TRBJ2-3, with no clear D. Trimming left V 11 bases short and J 0 bases short, with 15 bases between. CDR3 length: 14 residues. Germline V CDR1 and CDR2: SNHLY, FYNNEI. The CDR3 protein is CASKFNPSTDTQYF. DNA of the CDR3: TGTGCCTCCAAGTTCAACCCTAGCACAGATACGCAGTATTTT.

This clonotype showed up just a few times. The J gene is TRBJ2-1, the V gene TRBV6-6, with 10 bases fitting TRBD2. Germline V gene lookup returns CDR1 MNHNY and CDR2 SVGAGI (reference sequence). Trimming took 0 bases from V and 4 from J; bases not matched to a gene: 3. The CDR3 runs to 16 residues. This chain's CDR3 is CASSYSSTSGYNEQFF. Written as DNA, the CDR3 is TGTGCCAGCAGTTACTCCTCGACTAGCGGGTACAATGAGCAGTTCTTC.

The chain carries TRBV7-9 and TRBJ1-2; TRBD1 agrees at 7 bases. This CDR3 contains 14 residues. Germline V lookup: CDR1 SEHNR, CDR2 FQNEAQ (reference sequence). The V and J ends lost 1 base and 7 bases, in that order; junction bases with no gene match: 6. CDR3 bases: TGTGCCAGCAGCTTAGTGGAGGGGGCGCGTGGCTACACCTTC. Translation gives CASSLVEGARGYTF.

This clonotype was recorded at least ten times. CDR3 coding DNA: TGTGCCACACGGGACAGGGGTGCAGTATTGTCCTACGAGCAGTACTTC. It yields the protein CATRDRGAVLSYEQYF. The chain combines TRBV28 with TRBJ2-7; 10 nucleotides line up with TRBD1. The CDR3 is 16 amino acids. Germline loops: CDR1 MDHEN, CDR2 SYDVKM. Trimming cost V 10 bases and J 1 base; bases outside gene matches: 13.

This clonotype was recorded a few times. This chain joins TRBV9 and TRBJ2-1; 7 bases are a match to TRBD2. After removal of 3 bases from V and 4 bases from J, the junction contained 7 bases not matched to a gene. The CDR3 is 15 amino acids. Germline V gives CDR1 SGDLS, CDR2 YYNGEE. The CDR3 bases are TGTGCCAGCAGCGCGAGCGGGGTTTTGTACAATGAGCAGTTCTTC. As protein: CASSASGVLYNEQFF.

The rearrangement uses TRBV20-1 and TRBJ2-2; D ambiguous. The V and J ends lost 0 bases and 5 bases respectively, with 10 bases between them. The germline V gene has CDR1 DFQATT and CDR2 SNEGSKA (reference sequence). This CDR3 has 14 amino acids. The CDR3 nucleotides are TGCAGTGCTAGAGAGCAGGCAGGAACCGGGGAGCTGTTTTTT. Encoded protein: CSAREQAGTGELFF.

Only one count was recorded for this clonotype. The rearrangement links TRBV9 to TRBJ2-3; D is possibly TRBD2 (5 bases). Trimming removed 2 bases from V and 5 bases from J, with 6 bases in between. The CDR3 spans 12 residues. Germline loops: CDR1 SGDLS, CDR2 YYNGEE. CDR3 sequence reads: CASSVEEDTQYF. The CDR3, as DNA: TGTGCCAGCAGCGTGGAGGAAGATACGCAGTATTTT.

This clonotype has a count of ten or more. The chain recombines TRBV29-1 with TRBJ2-7, with D perhaps TRBD2 (6 bases). The V end was cut by 6 bases, the J end by 4 bases, with 16 bases between. The CDR3 extends over 13 amino acids. The germline V gene encodes CDR1 SQVTM and CDR2 ANQGSEA. CDR3: CSVTLSGTYEQYF. CDR3 in DNA: TGCAGCGTGACCTTAAGTGGGACTTACGAGCAGTACTTC.

The CDR3 loop reads CASRGRGVYGYTF. CDR3 DNA: TGTGCCAGCAGGGGCAGGGGGGTCTATGGCTACACCTTC. The chain carries TRBV7-3 and TRBJ1-2; 7 nucleotides match TRBD1. V lost 6 bases and J lost 4; bases outside the gene matches: 5. This CDR3 is 13 amino acids long. Germline V CDR1 and CDR2: SGHTA, FQGTGA. Full variable domain (missing parts from reference TRBV7-3 and TRBJ1-2): GAGVSQTPSNKVTEKGKYVELRCDPISGHTALYWYRQSLGQGPEFLIYFQGTGAADDSGLPNDRFFAVRPEGSVSTLKIQRTERGDSAVYLCASRGRGVYGYTFGSGTRLTVV.